Listed here is a single T cell receptor (beta chain). Antigen unknown. This record belongs to a study of beta chain features in type 1 diabetes. Study-level findings and limits: PCR might show a preference for shorter templates, equally across patients and controls. There was a moderate but significant shortening of TCRB CDR3s in all four CD4+ subsets of Type 1 diabetes patients.

Sort purity for all populations was recorded as exceeding 98%. The sequenced template was cDNA made from the entire isolated RNA. Assay: immunoSEQ multiplex PCR; the TCRdb copy retains only in-frame clones and omits some. The sample consists of about 60,000 clones, over 50% of them appearing once. The CDR3 has 12 amino acids. Germline V gene data show CDR1 as LNHDA and CDR2 as SQIVND (reference sequence). V dropped 8 bases and J dropped 8 bases, with 12 bases sitting between them. This TCR was recovered from a woman under 30 in good health. Sequencing was done on a sample of Tregs from blood. The chain couples TRBV19 to TRBJ1-4; D uncertain. CDR3 nucleotides: TGTGCCAGTCAACGGCGAGGGGAAAAACTGTTTTTT. Its protein product is CASQRRGEKLFF.